This T cell receptor beta chain originates from a study of blood T cell repertoires in COVID-19. This CDR3 contains 13 residues. V lost 3 bases to trimming and J lost 5 bases, with 7 bases between them. Method: immunoSEQ multiplex PCR; TCRdb's copy keeps in-frame clones and lacks some. The sample has more than 400,000 clones, about 90% seen once. Study members were between about 18 and 90 years old and lived in roughly 24 US regions. Material: PBMCs or T cells enriched from blood (not recorded which). The rearrangement joins TRBV12-3 or TRBV12-4 to TRBJ1-4, with a possible D match to TRBD1 (6 bases). This receptor was taken from a man younger than 35 who had recovered from COVID-19. The CDR3 reads CASSFGQNEKLFF. The DNA for the CDR3 is TGTGCCAGCAGTTTCGGACAGAATGAAAAACTGTTTTTT.